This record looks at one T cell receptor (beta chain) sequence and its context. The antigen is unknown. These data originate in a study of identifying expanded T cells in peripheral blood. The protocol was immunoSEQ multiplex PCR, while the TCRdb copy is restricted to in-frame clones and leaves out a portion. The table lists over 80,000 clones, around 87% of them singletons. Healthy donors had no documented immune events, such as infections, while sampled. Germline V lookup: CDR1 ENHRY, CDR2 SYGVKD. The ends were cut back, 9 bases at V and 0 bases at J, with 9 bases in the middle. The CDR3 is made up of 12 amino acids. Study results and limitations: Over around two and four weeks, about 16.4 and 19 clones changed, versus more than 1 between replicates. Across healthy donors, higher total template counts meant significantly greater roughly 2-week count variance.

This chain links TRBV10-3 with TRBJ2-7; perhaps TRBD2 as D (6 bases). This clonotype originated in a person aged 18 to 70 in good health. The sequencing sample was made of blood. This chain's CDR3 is CAISGSSYEQYF. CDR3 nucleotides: TGTGCCATTTCCGGGAGCTCCTACGAGCAGTACTTC.